These 11 T cell receptor beta chains were all obtained from the same sample, sequenced in a study of identical twins. TCRdb itself ran the 5' RACE reads through MiXCR, one entry per CDR3 protein. The top ten hold roughly 15% of the sample, which has over 200,000 distinct CDR3 sequences, approximately 7.1% seen once. Another study also made use of these data, one on T cells expressing NK-cell markers.

Sequencing was done on a sample of CD8+ T cells sorted from blood. Source of these receptors: a woman aged 18 to 35 in good health.

This clonotype was picked up many times. This rearrangement joins TRBV6-1 to TRBJ1-4; D remains unclear. The CDR3 sequence is 14 residues long. Looked up from germline, CDR1 is MNHNS and CDR2 is SASEGT. Deletions cut 5 bases from V and 0 bases from J, with 7 bases between. The CDR3 is CASSRGATNEKLFF. The CDR3 DNA reads TGTGCCAGCAGTCGCGGAGCAACTAATGAAAAACTGTTTTTT.

The sample holds many counts of this clonotype. The rearrangement uses TRBV12-3 or TRBV12-4 and TRBJ1-2; D is unresolved. This CDR3 has 14 amino acids. V dropped 3 bases and J dropped 2 bases, with 10 bases sitting between them. The CDR3 loop reads CASSLTVHNYGYTF. The CDR3 coding sequence is TGTGCCAGCAGTTTGACGGTACACAACTATGGCTACACCTTC.

Only a few counts were recorded for this clonotype. The CDR3 protein is CASSQNSGLVLETQYF. The CDR3 coding sequence is TGTGCCAGCAGCCAAAATTCCGGACTAGTCCTTGAGACCCAGTACTTC. This rearrangement joins TRBV14 to TRBJ2-5, with 7 bases aligning to TRBD2. V dropped 2 bases and J dropped 5; count of bases not matched to a gene: 11. CDR3 length: 16 residues. Per the germline V gene, CDR1 is SGHDN and CDR2 is FVKESK.

This clonotype occurred many times. The chain uses TRBV7-9 and TRBJ2-7; D remains ambiguous. The CDR3 runs 16 residues. CDR1 and CDR2 from the germline V gene are SEHNR and FQNEAQ (reference sequence). The ends were cut back, 5 bases at V and 2 bases at J, with 19 bases in the middle. The CDR3 loop reads CASSPIRGQDTYEQYF. CDR3 bases: TGTGCCAGCAGCCCGATTCGAGGCCAAGATACCTACGAGCAGTACTTC.

This clonotype has more than one count but fewer than ten. The chain joins TRBV29-1 to TRBJ2-3; 8 bases map to TRBD1. The CDR3 sequence is 13 residues long. Germline loops: CDR1 SQVTM, CDR2 ANQGSEA. After removal of 7 bases from V and 3 bases from J, the junction contained 6 bases not matched to a gene. CDR3 sequence (DNA): TGCAGCGGCCAGGGGGCGTGGACAGATACGCAGTATTTT. Protein sequence: CSGQGAWTDTQYF.

There are a few counts of this clonotype. V usage is TRBV5-5 and J usage is TRBJ2-7; TRBD2 agrees at 7 bases. The V segment lost 3 bases and the J segment 0 bases; nucleotides outside the gene matches: 6. Per the germline V gene, CDR1 is SGHKS and CDR2 is YYEKEE (reference sequence). The CDR3 runs to 15 residues. CDR3 residues: CASSWVGGSSYEQYF. CDR3 DNA: TGTGCCAGCAGCTGGGTGGGGGGGAGCTCCTACGAGCAGTACTTC.

This clonotype was seen only a few times. J is TRBJ2-4 and V is TRBV3-1; 8 bases map to TRBD1. The V and J ends lost 6 bases and 7 bases, in that order; junction bases with no gene match: 14. CDR3 length equals 16 residues. CDR1 and CDR2 (germline): LGHDT, YNNKEL (reference sequence). The CDR3 DNA sequence: TGTGCCAGCAGGGACGGACAGGGCAGAAACTGGAACATTCAGTACTTC. Translation gives CASRDGQGRNWNIQYF.

This clonotype came up a few times. The genes are TRBV7-7 and TRBJ1-5; D possibly corresponds to TRBD1 (6 bases). CDR3 length: 13 amino acids. The germline V gene encodes CDR1 SSHAT and CDR2 FNYEAQ (reference sequence). This chain's CDR3 is CAGGHTFNQPQHF. DNA of the CDR3: TGTGCTGGGGGACACACCTTCAATCAGCCCCAGCATTTT.

This rearrangement joins TRBV29-1 to TRBJ2-1, with unresolved D. Germline V gene sequence: CDR1 SQVTM, CDR2 ANQGSEA. Between the trimmed V and J ends, which lost 5 bases and 0 bases, there was a span of 5 bases. There are 12 residues in the CDR3. CDR3 in DNA: TGCAGCGTTTCCAGCTCCTACAATGAGCAGTTCTTC. Its protein product is CSVSSSYNEQFF.

The chain uses TRBV12-3 or TRBV12-4 and TRBJ1-6; a weak D match, TRBD1 (6 bases). V lost 3 bases, J lost 8 bases, and 11 bases lay in between. The CDR3 consists of 14 residues. CDR3 sequence: CASSFLGQHSPLHF. The CDR3, as DNA: TGTGCCAGCAGTTTCTTGGGACAACATTCACCCCTCCACTTT.

This chain connects TRBV9 to TRBJ2-1; unclear D gene. V shed 0 bases and J shed 10 bases, with 8 bases lying between them. CDR1 is SGDLS and CDR2 is YYNGEE in the germline V gene. This CDR3 is 12 amino acids long. CDR3 bases: TGTGCCAGCAGCGTAGGACTGGGAGAGCAGTTCTTC. Its protein is CASSVGLGEQFF.